This TCR beta chain derives from a study of beta chain features in type 1 diabetes. The overall study: Patients and healthy donors were similar in age, gender and cell yields.

Study-level results: TCRB CDR3 length was moderately but significantly reduced in all four CD4+ subsets of Type 1 diabetes patients.

CDR1 SEHNR and CDR2 FQNEAQ come from the germline V gene (reference sequence). The V and J ends lost 4 bases and 2 bases, in that order; junction bases with no gene match: 7. The CDR3 runs 16 residues. As every portion of the isolated RNA was reverse transcribed, the sequencing read expressed TCRB transcripts. Only in-frame clones appear in the TCRdb table, and some are missing; sequencing was by immunoSEQ multiplex PCR. The sample records 200,000 to 300,000 clones, around 13% being singletons. This clone appeared a few times. Its antigen remains unknown. Sorted CD4+ subsets: naive, central memory, regulatory, stem cell-like memory (CD45RO/CCR7/CD25/CD127/CD95/CD27 panel).

This sequence originates from a man between 25 and 39 years old with type 1 diabetes. The sample was naive CD4+ T cells from blood. The V gene is TRBV7-9, the J gene TRBJ2-3, with TRBD2 matching over 9 bases. The CDR3, as DNA: TGTGCCAGCAGCTCAGGTCTAGCGGGACCCACAGATACGCAGTATTTT. Its protein product is CASSSGLAGPTDTQYF.